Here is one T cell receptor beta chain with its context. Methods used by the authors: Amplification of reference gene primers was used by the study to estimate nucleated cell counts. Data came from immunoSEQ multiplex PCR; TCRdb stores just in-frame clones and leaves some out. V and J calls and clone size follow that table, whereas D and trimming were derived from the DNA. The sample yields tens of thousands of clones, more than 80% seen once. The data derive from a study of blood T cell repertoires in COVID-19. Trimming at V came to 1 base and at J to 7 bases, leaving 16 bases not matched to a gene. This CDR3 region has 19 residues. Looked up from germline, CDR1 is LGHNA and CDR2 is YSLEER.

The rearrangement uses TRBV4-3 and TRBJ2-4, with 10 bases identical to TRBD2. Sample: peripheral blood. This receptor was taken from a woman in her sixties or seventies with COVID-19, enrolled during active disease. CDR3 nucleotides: TGCGCCAGCAGCCAAGTCCCCCCTAGCGGGGGACGGGGACGGAACATTCAGTACTTC. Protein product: CASSQVPPSGGRGRNIQYF.